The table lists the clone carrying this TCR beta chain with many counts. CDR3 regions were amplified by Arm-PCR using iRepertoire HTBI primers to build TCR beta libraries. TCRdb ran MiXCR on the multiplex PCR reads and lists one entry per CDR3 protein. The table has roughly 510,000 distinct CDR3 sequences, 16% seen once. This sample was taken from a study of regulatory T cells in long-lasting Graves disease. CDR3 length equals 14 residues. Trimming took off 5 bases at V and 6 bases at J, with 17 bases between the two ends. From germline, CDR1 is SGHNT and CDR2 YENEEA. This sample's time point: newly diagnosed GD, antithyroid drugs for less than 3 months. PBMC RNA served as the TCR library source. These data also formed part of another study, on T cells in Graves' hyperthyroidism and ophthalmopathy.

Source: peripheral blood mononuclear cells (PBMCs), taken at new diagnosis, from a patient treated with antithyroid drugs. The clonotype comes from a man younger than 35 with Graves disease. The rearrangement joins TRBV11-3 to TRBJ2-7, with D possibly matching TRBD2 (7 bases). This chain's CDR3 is CASSLNPGGGEQYF. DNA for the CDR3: TGTGCCAGCAGCCTTAACCCGGGGGGCGGCGAGCAGTACTTC.